This is a list of T cell receptor beta chains from one sample in a study of blood T cell repertoires in COVID-19. TCRdb's table, derived via immunoSEQ multiplex PCR, lists solely in-frame clones and lacks some. The data show about 300,000 clones, approximately 91% seen once. Source material: PBMCs or T cells enriched from blood (not recorded which). The source of these receptors is a woman aged 40 to 49 who had recovered from COVID-19. Both conserved end residues are part of each CDR3. A D gene is named only where the DNA matches it firmly. Some rows have no size entry. The others give once, few or many, or a class for an expanded clone.

J	size	D	V	DNA	CDR3
TRBJ2-5	NA	TRBD1	TRBV6-5	TGTGCCAGCAGACTACAGGGGTACCAAGAGACCCAGTACTTC	CASRLQGYQETQYF
TRBJ1-2	NA	NA	TRBV6-5	TGTGCCAGCTCCTTGACCCTACAGGGTCTTAGCGGCTACACCTTC	CASSLTLQGLSGYTF
TRBJ2-5	NA	TRBD1	TRBV18	TGTGCCAGCTCACCGCAACAGGGGGCAAGAGAGACCCAGTACTTC	CASSPQQGARETQYF
TRBJ2-2	NA	TRBD1	TRBV16	TGTGCCAGCAGCCAAATTACGACAGGGGATAACACCGGGGAGCTGTTTTTT	CASSQITTGDNTGELFF
TRBJ2-3	NA	TRBD2	TRBV11-2	TGTGCCAGCAGCTTAGTACTAGCGAGTGGCGAAAAGCAGTATTTT	CASSLVLASGEKQYF
TRBJ2-1	NA	NA	TRBV7-7	TGTGCTAGCAGCTTAGCCGCAGGGAATCGGGAGTTCTTC	CASSLAAGNREFF
TRBJ2-3	NA	NA	TRBV9	TGTGCCAGCAGCGTGGGGAGCTCGGCAGATACGCAGTATTTT	CASSVGSSADTQYF
TRBJ1-5	NA	NA	TRBV7-9	TGTGCCAGCAGCTTAGGACTCAATCAGCCCCAGCATTTT	CASSLGLNQPQHF
TRBJ2-3	NA	NA	TRBV18	TGTGCCAGCTCACCTGGGACCTCGGGGGTCACAGATACGCAGTATTTT	CASSPGTSGVTDTQYF
TRBJ2-1	NA	TRBD2	TRBV14	TGTGCCAGCAGCCAAGGGCTAGCGGGTAATGAGCAGTTCTTC	CASSQGLAGNEQFF
TRBJ2-7	NA	TRBD1	TRBV19	TGTGCCAGTAGTATAGAAACCAGGGGGTACGAGCAGTACTTC	CASSIETRGYEQYF
TRBJ1-6	NA	TRBD1	TRBV19	TGTGCCAGTAGTATTGGGCAGGGGGATTCACCCCTCCACTTT	CASSIGQGDSPLHF
TRBJ1-2	NA	NA	TRBV10-2	TGCGCCAGCAGTGAGTCTCCAGGGGCCCTTGGGTGGGGCTACACCTTC	CASSESPGALGWGYTF
TRBJ1-5	few	NA	TRBV21-1	TGTGCCAGCAAAAAGGACAGTAGCAATCAGCCCCAGCATTTT	CASKKDSSNQPQHF
TRBJ1-6	NA	NA	TRBV10-3	TGTGCCATCAGTGCAGCCCCGGGTCTGGCTGGTGGGTCCCTCCACTTT	CAISAAPGLAGGSLHF
TRBJ1-1	NA	TRBD1	TRBV5-1	TGCGCCAGCAGCTGGGGACAGGGGAACACTGAAGCTTTCTTT	CASSWGQGNTEAFF
TRBJ2-3	once	TRBD2	TRBV9	TGTGCCAGCAGCGTCCCTTCGGGGGGGCGAACAGATACGCAGTATTTT	CASSVPSGGRTDTQYF
TRBJ1-3	NA	TRBD1	TRBV2	TGTGCCAGCAGAACGACAGGGTATCGTAACACCATATATTTT	CASRTTGYRNTIYF
TRBJ1-3	NA	NA	TRBV30	TGTGCCTGGTCCATTAGCTCTGGAAACACCATATATTTT	CAWSISSGNTIYF
TRBJ1-2	NA	NA	TRBV4-1	TGCGCCAGCAGCCAAGATGGGCGGGGATATGGCTACACCTTC	CASSQDGRGYGYTF